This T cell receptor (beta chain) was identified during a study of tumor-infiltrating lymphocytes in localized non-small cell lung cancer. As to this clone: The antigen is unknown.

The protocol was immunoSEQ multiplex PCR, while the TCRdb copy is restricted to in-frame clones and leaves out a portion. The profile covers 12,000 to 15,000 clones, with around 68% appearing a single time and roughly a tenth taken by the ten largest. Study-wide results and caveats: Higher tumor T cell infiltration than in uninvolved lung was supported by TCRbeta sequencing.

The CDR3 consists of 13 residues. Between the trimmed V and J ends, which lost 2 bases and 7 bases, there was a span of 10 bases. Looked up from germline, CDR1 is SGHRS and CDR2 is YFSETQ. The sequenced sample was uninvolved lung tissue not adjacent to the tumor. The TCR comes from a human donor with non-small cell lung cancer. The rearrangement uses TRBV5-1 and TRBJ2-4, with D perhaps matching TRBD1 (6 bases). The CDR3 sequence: CASSFWTDNIQYF. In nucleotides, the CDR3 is TGCGCCAGCAGCTTTTGGACAGACAACATTCAGTACTTC.